The 8 T cell receptor beta chains listed next were all sequenced from one sample in a study of post-analysis software for immune sequencing data. Their recognized antigens are unknown. The TCR beta cDNA libraries contained unique molecular identifiers. MiXCR, applied by TCRdb to the PCR reads, yields one record per CDR3 protein. The sample yields approximately 180,000 distinct CDR3 sequences, over 25% seen once. General observations from the study: Comparison of patients with controls showed about 5 TRBV segments more frequent in patients, TRBV5-6, TRBV5-1 and TRBV20-1 among them.

The sequenced material came from blood. These receptors were obtained from a girl aged 10-17 years with multiple sclerosis.

The chain recombines TRBV6-6 with TRBJ1-1; D unresolved. Germline V CDR1 and CDR2: MNHNY, SVGAGI (reference sequence). The CDR3 has 14 amino acids. The V end was cut by 0 bases, the J end by 4 bases, with 9 bases between. The CDR3 coding sequence is TGTGCCAGCAGTTACTCGGTCGGGATCACTGAAGCTTTCTTT. As protein: CASSYSVGITEAFF.

The rearrangement joins TRBV29-1 to TRBJ1-1; D ambiguous. V was cut by 3 bases and J by 1 base, with 15 bases left in between. CDR1 SQVTM and CDR2 ANQGSEA come from the germline V gene. The CDR3 has 15 amino acids. CDR3 sequence reads: CSVDGVGPRNTEAFF. Here the CDR3 DNA reads TGCAGCGTTGACGGGGTCGGCCCCCGGAACACTGAAGCTTTCTTT.

This clonotype was detected many times. The chain carries TRBV20-1 and TRBJ2-1; a possible D gene is TRBD2 (6 bases). Germline loops: CDR1 DFQATT, CDR2 SNEGSKA (reference sequence). There are 13 residues in the CDR3. V was trimmed by 6 bases and J by 7 bases, leaving 16 bases between them. CDR3 bases: TGCAGTGCGGGGACTGACGAGTGGAATGAGCAGTTCTTC. It yields the protein CSAGTDEWNEQFF.

This clonotype was picked up many times. The genes are TRBV28 and TRBJ1-2; the D gene is possibly TRBD1 (6 bases). The CDR3 contains 14 residues. Germline V gene sequence: CDR1 MDHEN, CDR2 SYDVKM. Trimming stripped 7 bases from V and 4 bases from J, with 16 bases between. CDR3 protein: CASNRNRGLYGYTF. CDR3 in DNA: TGTGCCAGCAATCGGAACCGGGGGCTCTATGGCTACACCTTC.

This chain links TRBV2 with TRBJ1-5; TRBD1 aligns across 8 bases. Germline V lookup: CDR1 SNHLY, CDR2 FYNNEI. The CDR3 loop spans 16 amino acids. The J segment lost 1 base and the V segment lost 5 bases, leaving 7 bases of the junction unmatched. CDR3 coding DNA: TGTGCCAGCAGTCGTCCGGGACAGGCGAGCAATCAGCCCCAGCATTTT. Its translation: CASSRPGQASNQPQHF.

This clonotype was detected ten times or more. The chain employs TRBV7-9 and TRBJ2-1; TRBD2 agrees at 7 bases. Germline CDR1 is SEHNR and CDR2 is FQNEAQ (reference sequence). Trimming at V came to 5 bases and at J to 4 bases, leaving 2 bases not matched to a gene. This CDR3 has 13 amino acids. The CDR3 is CASSPLAYNEQFF. CDR3 nucleotide sequence: TGTGCCAGCAGCCCACTAGCGTACAATGAGCAGTTCTTC.

With regard to this clonotype: This may stem from a read error, because a much larger clone lies one nucleotide away. V gene TRBV5-1 combines with J gene TRBJ2-3, with D unclear. Germline loops: CDR1 SGHRS, CDR2 YFSETQ. CDR3 length: 14 residues. V was pared by 3 bases and J by 7 bases, with 15 bases between. The CDR3 spells CASSSGRSGYTQYF. CDR3 nucleotide sequence: TGCGCCAGCAGCTCAGGTCGCAGTGGCTATACGCAGTATTTT.

This clonotype was recorded only once. In this CDR3 the conserved last residue, phenylalanine or tryptophan, is missing, so a read error is likely. This chain connects TRBV9 to TRBJ2-3; D gene ambiguous. Per germline, CDR1 SGDLS and CDR2 YYNGEE. This CDR3 is built from 14 residues. The V end lost 7 bases, the J end lost 2 bases, and 14 bases lay between the germline ends. CDR3: CASGETGPTDTQYC. The DNA for the CDR3 is TGTGCCAGCGGGGAAACGGGCCCCACAGATACGCAGTATTGT.